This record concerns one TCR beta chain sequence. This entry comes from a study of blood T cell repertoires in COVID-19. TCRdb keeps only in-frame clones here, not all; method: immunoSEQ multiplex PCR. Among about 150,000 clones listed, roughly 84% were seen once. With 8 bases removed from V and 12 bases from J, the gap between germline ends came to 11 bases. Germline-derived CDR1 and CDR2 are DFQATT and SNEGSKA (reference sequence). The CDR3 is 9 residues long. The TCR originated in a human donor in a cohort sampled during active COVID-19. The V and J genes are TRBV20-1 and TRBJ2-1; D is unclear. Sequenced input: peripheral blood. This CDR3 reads CSPTSSQFF. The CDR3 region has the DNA TGCAGTCCAACAAGTTCGCAGTTCTTC.